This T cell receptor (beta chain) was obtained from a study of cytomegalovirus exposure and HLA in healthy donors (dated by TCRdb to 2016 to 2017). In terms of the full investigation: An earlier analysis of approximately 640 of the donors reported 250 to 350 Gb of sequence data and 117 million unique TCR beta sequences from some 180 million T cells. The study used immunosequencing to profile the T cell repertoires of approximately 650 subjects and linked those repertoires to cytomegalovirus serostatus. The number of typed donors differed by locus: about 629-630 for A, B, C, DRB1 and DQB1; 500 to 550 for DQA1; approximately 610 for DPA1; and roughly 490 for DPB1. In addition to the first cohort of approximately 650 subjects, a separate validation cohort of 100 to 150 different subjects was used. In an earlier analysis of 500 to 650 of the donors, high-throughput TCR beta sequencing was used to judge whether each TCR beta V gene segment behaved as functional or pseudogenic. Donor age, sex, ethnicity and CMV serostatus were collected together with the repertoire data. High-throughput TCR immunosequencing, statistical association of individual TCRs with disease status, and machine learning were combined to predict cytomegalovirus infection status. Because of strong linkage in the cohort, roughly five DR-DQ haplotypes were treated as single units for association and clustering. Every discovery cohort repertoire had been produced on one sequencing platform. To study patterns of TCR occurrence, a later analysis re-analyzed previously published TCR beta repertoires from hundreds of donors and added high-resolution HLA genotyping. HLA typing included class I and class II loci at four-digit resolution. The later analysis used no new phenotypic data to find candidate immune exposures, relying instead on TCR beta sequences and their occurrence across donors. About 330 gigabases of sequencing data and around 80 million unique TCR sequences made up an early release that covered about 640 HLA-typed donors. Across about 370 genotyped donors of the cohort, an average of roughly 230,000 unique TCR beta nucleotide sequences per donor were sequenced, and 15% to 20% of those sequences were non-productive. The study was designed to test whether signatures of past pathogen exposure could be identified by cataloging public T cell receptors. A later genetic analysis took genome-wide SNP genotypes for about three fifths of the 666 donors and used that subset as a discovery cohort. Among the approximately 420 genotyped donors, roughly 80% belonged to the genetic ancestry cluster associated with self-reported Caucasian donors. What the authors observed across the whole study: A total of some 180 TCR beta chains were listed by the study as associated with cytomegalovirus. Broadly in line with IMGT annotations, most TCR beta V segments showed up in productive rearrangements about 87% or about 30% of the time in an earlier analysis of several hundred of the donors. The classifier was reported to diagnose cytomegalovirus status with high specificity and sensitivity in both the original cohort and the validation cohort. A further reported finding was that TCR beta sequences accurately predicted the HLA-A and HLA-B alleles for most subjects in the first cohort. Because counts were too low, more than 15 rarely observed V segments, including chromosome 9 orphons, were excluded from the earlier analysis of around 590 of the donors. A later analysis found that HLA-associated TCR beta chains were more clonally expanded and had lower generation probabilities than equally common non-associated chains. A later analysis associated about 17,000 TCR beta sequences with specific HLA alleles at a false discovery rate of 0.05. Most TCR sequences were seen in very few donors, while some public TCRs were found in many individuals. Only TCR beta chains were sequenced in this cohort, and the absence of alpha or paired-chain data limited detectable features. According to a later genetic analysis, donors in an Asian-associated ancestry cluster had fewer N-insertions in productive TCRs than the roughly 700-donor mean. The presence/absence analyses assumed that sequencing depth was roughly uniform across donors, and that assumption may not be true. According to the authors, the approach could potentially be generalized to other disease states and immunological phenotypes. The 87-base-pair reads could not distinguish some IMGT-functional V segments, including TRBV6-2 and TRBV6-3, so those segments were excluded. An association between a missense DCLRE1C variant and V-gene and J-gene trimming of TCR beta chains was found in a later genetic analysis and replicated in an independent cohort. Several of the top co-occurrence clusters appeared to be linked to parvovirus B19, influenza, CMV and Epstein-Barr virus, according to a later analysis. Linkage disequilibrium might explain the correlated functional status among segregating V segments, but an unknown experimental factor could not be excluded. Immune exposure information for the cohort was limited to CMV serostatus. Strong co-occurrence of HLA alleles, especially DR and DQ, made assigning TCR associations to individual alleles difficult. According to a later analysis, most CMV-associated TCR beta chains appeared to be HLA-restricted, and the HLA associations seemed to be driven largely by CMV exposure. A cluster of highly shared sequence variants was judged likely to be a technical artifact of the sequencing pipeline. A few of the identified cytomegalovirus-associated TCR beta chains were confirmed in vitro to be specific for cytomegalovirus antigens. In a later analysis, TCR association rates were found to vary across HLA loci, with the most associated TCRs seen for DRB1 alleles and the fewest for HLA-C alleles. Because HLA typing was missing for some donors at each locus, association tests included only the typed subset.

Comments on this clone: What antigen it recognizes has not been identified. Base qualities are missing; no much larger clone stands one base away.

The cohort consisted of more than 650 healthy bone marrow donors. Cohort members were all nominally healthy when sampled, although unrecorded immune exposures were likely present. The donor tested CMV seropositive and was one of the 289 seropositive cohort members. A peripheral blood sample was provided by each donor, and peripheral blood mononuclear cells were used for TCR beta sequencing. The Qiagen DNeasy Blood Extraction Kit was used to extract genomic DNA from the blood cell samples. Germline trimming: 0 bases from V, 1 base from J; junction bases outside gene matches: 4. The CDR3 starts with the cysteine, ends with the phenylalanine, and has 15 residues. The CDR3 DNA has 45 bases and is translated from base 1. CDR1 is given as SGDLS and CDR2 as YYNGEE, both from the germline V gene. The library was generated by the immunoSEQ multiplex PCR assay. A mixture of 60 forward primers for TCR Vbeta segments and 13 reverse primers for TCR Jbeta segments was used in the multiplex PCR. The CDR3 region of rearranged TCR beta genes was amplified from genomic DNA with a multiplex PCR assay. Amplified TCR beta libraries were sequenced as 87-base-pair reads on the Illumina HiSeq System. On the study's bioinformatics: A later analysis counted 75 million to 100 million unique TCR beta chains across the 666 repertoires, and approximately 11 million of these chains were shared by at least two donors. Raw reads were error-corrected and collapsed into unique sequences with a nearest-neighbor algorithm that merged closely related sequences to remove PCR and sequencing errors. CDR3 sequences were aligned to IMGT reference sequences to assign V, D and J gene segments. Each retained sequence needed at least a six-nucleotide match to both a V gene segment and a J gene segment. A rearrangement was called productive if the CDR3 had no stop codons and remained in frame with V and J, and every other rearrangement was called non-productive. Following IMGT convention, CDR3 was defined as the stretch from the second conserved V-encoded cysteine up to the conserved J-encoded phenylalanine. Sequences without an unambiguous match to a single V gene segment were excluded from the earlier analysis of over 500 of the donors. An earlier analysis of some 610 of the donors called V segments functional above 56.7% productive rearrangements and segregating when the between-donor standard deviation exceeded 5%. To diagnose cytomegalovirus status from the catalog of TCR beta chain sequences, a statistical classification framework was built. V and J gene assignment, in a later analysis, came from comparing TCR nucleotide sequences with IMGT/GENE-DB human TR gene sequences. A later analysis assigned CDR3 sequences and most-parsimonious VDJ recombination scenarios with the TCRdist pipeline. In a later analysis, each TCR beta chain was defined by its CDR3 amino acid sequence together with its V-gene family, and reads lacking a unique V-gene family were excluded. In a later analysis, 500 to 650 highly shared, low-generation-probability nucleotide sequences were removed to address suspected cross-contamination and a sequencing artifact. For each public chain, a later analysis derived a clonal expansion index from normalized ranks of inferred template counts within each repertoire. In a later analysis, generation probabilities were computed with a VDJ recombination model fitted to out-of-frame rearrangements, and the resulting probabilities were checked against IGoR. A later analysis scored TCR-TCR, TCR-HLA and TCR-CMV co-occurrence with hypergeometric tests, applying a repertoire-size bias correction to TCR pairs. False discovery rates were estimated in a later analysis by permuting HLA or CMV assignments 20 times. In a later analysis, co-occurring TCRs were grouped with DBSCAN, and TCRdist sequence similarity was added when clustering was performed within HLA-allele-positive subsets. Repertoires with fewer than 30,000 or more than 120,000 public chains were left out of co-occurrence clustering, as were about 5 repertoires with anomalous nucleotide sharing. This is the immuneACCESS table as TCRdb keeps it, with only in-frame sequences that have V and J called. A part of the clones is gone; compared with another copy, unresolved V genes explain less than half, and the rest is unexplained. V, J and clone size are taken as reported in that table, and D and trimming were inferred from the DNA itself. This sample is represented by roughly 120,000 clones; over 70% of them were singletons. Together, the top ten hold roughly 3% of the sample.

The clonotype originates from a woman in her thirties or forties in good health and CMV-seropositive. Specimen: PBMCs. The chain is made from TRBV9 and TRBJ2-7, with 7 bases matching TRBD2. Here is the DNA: TGTGCCAGCAGCGTAGCACCGGGACTATCCTACGAGCAGTACTTC. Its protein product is CASSVAPGLSYEQYF.